This T cell receptor (beta chain) emerged from a study of blood T cell repertoires in COVID-19. Study context: PBMCs, B-cell-depleted T cells, or T cells provided the cDNA or gDNA that made up the material.

Authors' data handling: It was from reference gene primer amplification that nucleated cell counts were estimated. TCRdb keeps only in-frame clones here, not all; method: immunoSEQ multiplex PCR. Clonal size and the V and J genes are those of that table, whereas D and trimming came from the DNA. This sample has roughly 180,000 clones, with around 86% found just once. This clone was picked up a small number of times. Trimming stripped 2 bases from V and 2 bases from J, with 6 bases between. The CDR3 has 13 residues. Looked up from germline, CDR1 is LNHDA and CDR2 is SQIVND (reference sequence). The clonotype was recovered from a woman in her thirties with active or convalescent COVID-19. Specimen: peripheral blood. This chain connects TRBV19 to TRBJ1-2; D uncertain. This CDR3 reads CASSILRNYGYTF. In DNA, the CDR3 is TGTGCCAGTAGTATACTGAGGAACTATGGCTACACCTTC.